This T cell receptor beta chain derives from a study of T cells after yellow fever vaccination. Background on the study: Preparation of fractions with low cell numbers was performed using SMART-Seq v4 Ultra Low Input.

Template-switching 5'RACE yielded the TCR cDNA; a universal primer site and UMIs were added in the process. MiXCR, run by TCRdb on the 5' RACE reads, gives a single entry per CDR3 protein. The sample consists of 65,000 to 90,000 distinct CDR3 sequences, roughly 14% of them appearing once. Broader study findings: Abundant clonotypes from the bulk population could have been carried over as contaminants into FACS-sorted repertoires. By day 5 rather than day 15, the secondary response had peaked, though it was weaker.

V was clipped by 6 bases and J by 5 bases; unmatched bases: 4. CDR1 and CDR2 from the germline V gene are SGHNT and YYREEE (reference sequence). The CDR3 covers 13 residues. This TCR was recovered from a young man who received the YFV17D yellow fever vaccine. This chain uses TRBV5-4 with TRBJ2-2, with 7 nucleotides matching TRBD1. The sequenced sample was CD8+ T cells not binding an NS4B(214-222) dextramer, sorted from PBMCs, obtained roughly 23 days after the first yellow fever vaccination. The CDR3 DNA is TGTGCCAGCATAAAACAGGGGACCGGGGAGCTGTTTTTT. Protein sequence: CASIKQGTGELFF.